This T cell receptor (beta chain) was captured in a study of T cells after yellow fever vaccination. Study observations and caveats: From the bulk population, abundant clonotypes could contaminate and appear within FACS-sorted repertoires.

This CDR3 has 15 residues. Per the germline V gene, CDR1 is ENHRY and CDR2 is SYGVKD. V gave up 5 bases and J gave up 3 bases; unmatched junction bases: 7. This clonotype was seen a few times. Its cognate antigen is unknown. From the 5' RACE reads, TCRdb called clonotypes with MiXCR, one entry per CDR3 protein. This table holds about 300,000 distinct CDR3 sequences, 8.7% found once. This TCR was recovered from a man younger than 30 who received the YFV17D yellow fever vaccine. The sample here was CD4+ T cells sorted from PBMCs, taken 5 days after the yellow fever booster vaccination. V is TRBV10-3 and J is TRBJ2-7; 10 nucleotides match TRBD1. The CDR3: CAISQTGTGDYEQYV. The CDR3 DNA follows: TGTGCCATCAGTCAAACCGGGACAGGGGACTACGAGCAGTACGTC.